These 25 T cell receptor beta chains were sequenced from one sample in a study of shared clonotypes between healthy human individuals. The assay was immunoSEQ multiplex PCR, and TCRdb's table has in-frame clones only and misses some. The sample has around 2.1 million clones, about 92% seen once; the top ten hold roughly 1.7%. CD8 cells regarded as naive lacked CD45RO, were positively chosen for CCR7, and omitted terminally differentiated effector memory CD45RA+ cells. The specimen was naive CD8+ T cells from PBMCs. The receptors were gathered from a man between 18 and 35 years old in good health. Some clones in this sample may be carry-over from other donors' samples.

With regard to this clone: The sample has other DNA sequences that encode this CDR3 too. The chain links TRBV6-1 to TRBJ2-7; TRBD2 is a possible D gene (6 bases). With 2 bases removed from V and 3 bases from J, the gap between germline ends came to 8 bases. CDR1 and CDR2 from the germline V gene are MNHNS and SASEGT. The CDR3 covers 13 residues. In DNA form, the CDR3 reads TGTGCCAGCAGTGAACGGGGGTTCTACGAGCAGTACTTC. Translating gives CASSERGFYEQYF.

The rearrangement links TRBV7-9 to TRBJ2-5; D is ambiguous. The J call may be in error: the DNA end matches TRBJ2-7 better. Germline CDR1 reads SEHNR; CDR2 reads FQNEAQ (reference sequence). The CDR3 contains 14 residues. CDR3 protein: CASSHATSSYEQYF. The CDR3 region has the DNA TGTGCCAGCAGCCATGCAACGAGCTCCTACGAGCAGTACTTC.

Comments on this clone: Different DNA sequences within this sample yield the same CDR3. The rearrangement links TRBV27 to TRBJ2-1; the D is unclear. The CDR3 loop spans 12 amino acids. The germline V and J ends were trimmed by 0 bases and 10 bases, with 7 bases remaining between them. CDR1 is MNHEY, CDR2 SMNVEV, per germline (reference sequence). CDR3 loop: CASSLSGGEQFF. The CDR3 DNA reads TGTGCCAGCAGTTTATCGGGTGGAGAGCAGTTCTTC.

Note on this clone: The conserved final phenylalanine or tryptophan is absent from the CDR3, which likely points to a read error. The DNA is left out, because the CDR3 cannot be placed on it with certainty; the CDR3 is given as TCRdb lists it. V usage is TRBV6-6 and J usage is TRBJ2-7; TRBD1 was called by the table and not checked on the DNA. The CDR3 spans 11 amino acids, including both terminal residues. Per germline, CDR1 MNHNY and CDR2 SVGAGI (reference sequence). The CDR3 here is CASSPSGQPVL.

This clone turned up a few times. CDR3 bases: TGTGCCATCAGTGACACCGGGACCGGAGGACGTAGTGAAAAACTGTTTTTT. Translation: CAISDTGTGGRSEKLFF. The rearrangement joins TRBV10-3 to TRBJ1-4, with TRBD1 as a possible D gene (5 bases). The germline V gene has CDR1 ENHRY and CDR2 SYGVKD. V lost 3 bases and J lost 7, with 21 bases in between. The CDR3 is 17 residues long.

V is TRBV9 and J is TRBJ2-5; D gene unclear. CDR1 and CDR2 (germline): SGDLS, YYNGEE. This CDR3 has 16 residues. Trimming cost V 0 bases and J 5 bases, with 17 bases left between them. CDR3 nucleotide sequence: TGTGCCAGCAGCGTAGGGCAGGCCTCGATGAAGGAGACCCAGTACTTC. Its protein is CASSVGQASMKETQYF. The entire variable domain, with the rest obtained from reference TRBV9 and TRBJ2-5, is as follows: DSGVTQTPKHLITATGQRVTLRCSPRSGDLSVYWYQQSLDQGLQFLIQYYNGEERAKGNILERFSAQQFPDLHSELNLSSLELGDSALYFCASSVGQASMKETQYFGPGTRLLVL.

The rearrangement joins TRBV9 to TRBJ1-2; the D gene is possibly TRBD1 (6 bases). This CDR3 is built from 14 residues. Germline values: CDR1 SGDLS, CDR2 YYNGEE. The germline V and J ends were trimmed by 3 bases and 8 bases, with 17 bases remaining between them. CDR3 region: CASSGATGMGGYTF. The CDR3 DNA is TGTGCCAGCAGCGGAGCTACAGGGATGGGAGGCTACACCTTC.

This chain connects TRBV6-1 to TRBJ2-6; D uncertain. The ends were cut back, 1 base at V and 0 bases at J, with 13 bases in the middle. This CDR3 is built from 18 residues. The V gene's germline CDR1 is MNHNS and CDR2 SASEGT. The CDR3 coding sequence is TGTGCCAGCAGTGAAGTGTGGGCAGAAATCTCTGGGGCCAACGTCCTGACTTTC. This translates into CASSEVWAEISGANVLTF.

The J gene is TRBJ1-5, the V gene TRBV27; D remains unclear. V was pared by 3 bases and J by 6 bases, with 9 bases between. The CDR3 contains 13 residues. CDR1 and CDR2 (germline): MNHEY, SMNVEV (reference sequence). CDR3 coding DNA: TGTGCCAGCAGTTTCGGGGTGTTTCAGCCCCAGCATTTT. It codes for CASSFGVFQPQHF.

The chain joins TRBV6-1 to TRBJ1-2; no clear D. This CDR3 spans 15 amino acids. CDR1 and CDR2 (germline): MNHNS, SASEGT. The V end was cut by 2 bases, the J end by 8 bases, with 18 bases between. The CDR3 coding sequence is TGTGCCAGCAGTGAAATTTCTGGCGGGCCCGGGGGCTACACCTTC. Translation: CASSEISGGPGGYTF.

The sample holds one count of this clone. The V and J genes are TRBV5-1 and TRBJ2-1; tentative D call: TRBD2 (6 bases). Trimming removed 0 bases at V and 6 bases at J, with 16 bases between. Germline V gives CDR1 SGHRS, CDR2 YFSETQ. The CDR3 sequence is 16 residues long. In nucleotides, the CDR3 is TGCGCCAGCAGCTTGGAAGCGTCGGGAGCCACCAATGAGCAGTTCTTC. The encoded protein is CASSLEASGATNEQFF.

CDR3 sequence reads: CASTPPGGGSSGANVLTF. The CDR3 DNA reads as TGTGCCAGCACCCCCCCGGGAGGGGGCAGTTCTGGGGCCAACGTCCTGACTTTC. This chain connects TRBV28 to TRBJ2-6; maybe TRBD2 (8 bases). Germline loops: CDR1 MDHEN, CDR2 SYDVKM. The CDR3 spans 18 residues. V was shortened by 7 bases and J by 1 base, with 20 bases between the two germline ends. Using reference TRBV28 and TRBJ2-6 for the parts outside the CDR3, the full variable domain is DVKVTQSSRYLVKRTGEKVFLECVQDMDHENMFWYRQDPGLGLRLIYFSYDVKMKEKGDIPEGYSVSREKKERFSLILESASTNQTSMYLCASTPPGGGSSGANVLTFGAGSRLTVL.

This chain connects TRBV4-3 to TRBJ2-7; no clear D gene. The germline CDR1 and CDR2 sequences are LGHNA and YSLEER. This CDR3 has 15 residues. V dropped 4 bases and J dropped 0 bases, with 13 bases sitting between them. The CDR3 loop is CASSPDTESSYEQYF. CDR3 nucleotide sequence: TGCGCCAGCAGCCCCGACACGGAGAGCTCCTACGAGCAGTACTTC.

J is TRBJ2-3 and V is TRBV7-9; 9 bases are shared with TRBD1. The length of the CDR3 is 16 residues. Trimming removed 5 bases from V and 1 base from J; junction bases left unmatched: 7. The germline gives CDR1 SEHNR, CDR2 FQNEAQ (reference sequence). The CDR3 DNA reads TGTGCCAGCAGCGGCAGGACAGGGGCTGGCACAGATACGCAGTATTTT. Its protein is CASSGRTGAGTDTQYF.

A word on this clone: Other nucleotide sequences from this sample produce the same CDR3. The rearrangement uses TRBV15 and TRBJ2-7, with TRBD1 matching over 10 bases. The germline V gene encodes CDR1 LNHNV and CDR2 YYDKDF (reference sequence). This CDR3 has 14 amino acids. The J segment lost 5 bases and the V segment lost 1 base, leaving 2 bases of the junction unmatched. CDR3 loop: CATSRAGTGDEQYF. The CDR3 DNA reads as TGTGCCACCAGCAGAGCCGGGACAGGGGACGAGCAGTACTTC.

CDR3 sequence (DNA): TGTGCCAGCAGCTGGGGAGTCTCCCAGACCTACAATGAGCAGTTCTTC. Amino acid sequence: CASSWGVSQTYNEQFF. This rearrangement joins TRBV11-2 to TRBJ2-1; maybe TRBD2 (5 bases). This CDR3 comprises 16 residues. Trimming removed 4 bases at V and 2 bases at J, with 15 bases between. Germline-derived CDR1 and CDR2 are SGHAT and FQNNGV.

The chain carries TRBV2 and TRBJ2-7; a weak D match, TRBD1 (6 bases). V lost 9 bases and J lost 3, with 12 bases in between. CDR3 length equals 12 residues. CDR1 is SNHLY and CDR2 is FYNNEI in the germline V gene. CDR3 sequence reads: CASLGQNYEQYF. CDR3 sequence (DNA): TGTGCCAGTCTCGGACAGAACTACGAGCAGTACTTC. The whole variable domain, remainder taken from reference TRBV2 and TRBJ2-7, is EPEVTQTPSHQVTQMGQEVILRCVPISNHLYFYWYRQILGQKVEFLVSFYNNEISEKSEIFDDQFSVERPDGSNFTLKIRSTKLEDSAMYFCASLGQNYEQYFGPGTRLTVT.

In its sample, this clone was seen once. The chain links TRBV9 to TRBJ1-3, with TRBD1 as a possible D gene (5 bases). Germline CDR1 is SGDLS and CDR2 is YYNGEE. This CDR3 contains 19 residues. V was cut by 3 bases and J by 1 base, with 23 bases left in between. The CDR3, as DNA: TGTGCCAGCAGCGGGGGGGAACGACGCGGGCTTATGTCTGGAAACACCATATATTTT. Residues: CASSGGERRGLMSGNTIYF.

This chain connects TRBV28 to TRBJ2-5, with a possible D match to TRBD1 (6 bases). The CDR3 contains 13 residues. The V gene's germline CDR1 is MDHEN and CDR2 SYDVKM. V lost 7 bases and J 5 bases, leaving 14 bases between the germline ends. CDR3 region: CASKLQGWETQYF. Here the CDR3 DNA reads TGTGCCAGCAAGTTGCAGGGGTGGGAGACCCAGTACTTC.

J is TRBJ2-3 and V is TRBV9, with TRBD2 matching over 11 bases. Looked up from germline, CDR1 is SGDLS and CDR2 is YYNGEE. CDR3 length equals 16 residues. Losses at the gene ends were 3 bases for V and 4 bases for J; bases not matched to a gene: 7. Written as DNA, the CDR3 is TGTGCCAGCAGCGCCTTGACTAGCGGGATTGCAGATACGCAGTATTTT. This translates into CASSALTSGIADTQYF.

This rearrangement joins TRBV7-9 to TRBJ2-1; D might be TRBD1 (6 bases). Germline-derived CDR1 and CDR2 are SEHNR and FQNEAQ (reference sequence). Trimming pared 5 bases from V and 6 bases from J, leaving 29 bases between. The CDR3 length is 19 residues. The CDR3 protein is CASSARNRVGLAVPNEQFF. CDR3 DNA sequence: TGTGCCAGCAGCGCAAGAAACAGGGTAGGTCTAGCCGTTCCCAATGAGCAGTTCTTC.

The chain has TRBV15 and TRBJ2-7, with 7 bases lining up with TRBD2. The CDR3 extends over 16 amino acids. V shed 0 bases, J shed 2 bases, and the junction held 7 bases outside the gene matches. Germline CDR1 and CDR2: LNHNV and YYDKDF (reference sequence). The CDR3 sequence: CATSRDRRGITYEQYF. Here the CDR3 DNA reads TGTGCCACCAGCAGAGATCGGCGGGGGATCACCTACGAGCAGTACTTC.

The rearrangement links TRBV27 to TRBJ2-3; 9 bases agree with TRBD2. V trimming: 8 bases; J trimming: 2 bases; junction bases outside the gene matches: 8. This CDR3 is 15 amino acids long. Germline lookup yields CDR1 MNHEY and CDR2 SMNVEV (reference sequence). The CDR3 DNA is TGTGCCAGCCTCTTAAAGCGGGAGGACACAGATACGCAGTATTTT. Translated: CASLLKREDTDTQYF.

This clone was counted once. V usage is TRBV5-1 and J usage is TRBJ2-7, with 7 nucleotides matching TRBD1. The germline V gene encodes CDR1 SGHRS and CDR2 YFSETQ. The trim removed 4 bases at V and 3 bases at J, leaving 10 bases unmatched. This CDR3 is 15 amino acids long. The CDR3 spells CASSLRWDSFYEQYF. The CDR3 DNA follows: TGCGCCAGCAGCCTCCGATGGGACAGCTTCTACGAGCAGTACTTC.

The chain couples TRBV7-9 to TRBJ1-2; 8 bases fit TRBD1. V shed 2 bases and J 4 bases; nucleotides not matched to a gene: 6. This CDR3 spans 15 amino acids. Germline V lookup: CDR1 SEHNR, CDR2 FQNEAQ (reference sequence). This CDR3 reads CASSLSGQDPYGYTF. DNA of the CDR3: TGTGCCAGCAGCTTATCGGGACAGGACCCCTATGGCTACACCTTC.